The T cell receptor beta chain under discussion was sequenced for a study of T cell clones after liver transplantation. V trimming: 0 bases; J trimming: 5 bases; junction bases outside the gene matches: 7. Germline V gives CDR1 SGHRS, CDR2 YFSETQ. There are 15 residues in the CDR3. Measured with immunoSEQ multiplex PCR; TCRdb has only the in-frame clones, and not every one. The sample has about 21,000 clones, approximately 93% seen once; the top ten hold roughly 25%. This sequence joins TRBV5-1 and TRBJ2-5, with 7 bases aligning to TRBD2. The starting material was CD8+ T cells from blood, obtained nearly 26 months after liver transplant. This TCR came from a human patient who received a liver transplant. Among the T cells, some may be from the graft donor. In DNA form, the CDR3 reads TGCGCCAGCAGCTTGGAGGGAGGGCCGTTGGAGACCCAGTACTTC. Translated: CASSLEGGPLETQYF.